The 22 T cell receptor beta chains below come from one sample, sequenced in a study of T cells in Graves' hyperthyroidism and ophthalmopathy. The investigators amplified TCR beta CDR3 regions from RNA transcripts. The HTBI primer set drove a first-round RT-PCR of the TCR CDR3. MiXCR, applied by TCRdb to the multiplex PCR reads, yields one record per CDR3 protein. The data contain 490,000 or so distinct CDR3 sequences, around a fifth of them singletons. Sequenced sample: blood. The receptors derive from a woman in her seventies with Graves' ophthalmopathy.

This clonotype has ten or more counts. This chain joins TRBV6-2 or TRBV6-3 and TRBJ1-5, with a weak D call TRBD1 (5 bases). The CDR3 is 13 amino acids. Trimming shortened V by 7 bases and J by 1 base, and 8 bases separated the two germline ends. Germline assignment: CDR1 MNHEY and CDR2 SVGEGT. This CDR3 is CASKWGSNQPQHF. DNA of the CDR3: TGTGCCAGCAAGTGGGGGAGCAATCAGCCCCAGCATTTT.

This clonotype was recorded many times. The chain employs TRBV20-1 and TRBJ2-7, with TRBD2 matching over 7 bases. This CDR3 has 13 amino acids. The germline CDR1 and CDR2 sequences are DFQATT and SNEGSKA (reference sequence). V lost 5 bases, J lost 0 bases, and 4 bases stayed unmatched. The CDR3 reads CSARLAGSYEQYF. DNA of the CDR3: TGCAGTGCTCGGTTAGCGGGCTCCTACGAGCAGTACTTC.

This clonotype was counted between two and nine times. The rearrangement joins TRBV27 to TRBJ2-2, with TRBD2 matching 9 bases. Germline CDR1 and CDR2: MNHEY and SMNVEV (reference sequence). The CDR3 has 15 amino acids. J gave up 4 bases and V 6 bases, and 6 bases lay outside the gene matches. This CDR3 reads CASRPLAGATGELFF. CDR3 bases: TGTGCCAGCAGACCTTTAGCGGGAGCCACCGGGGAGCTGTTTTTT.

The chain carries TRBV6-2 or TRBV6-3 and TRBJ2-1, with D tentatively TRBD2 (6 bases). Germline assignment: CDR1 MNHEY and CDR2 SVGEGT. V was trimmed by 1 base and J by 0 bases, leaving 10 bases between them. The CDR3 extends over 16 amino acids. The CDR3 loop is CASSYLRGSSYNEQFF. The CDR3 DNA reads as TGTGCCAGCAGTTACTTGCGGGGCAGCTCCTACAATGAGCAGTTCTTC.

This clonotype was seen a few times. This rearrangement joins TRBV30 to TRBJ2-5; TRBD2 matches 14 bases. Germline loops: CDR1 GTSNPN, CDR2 SVGIG (reference sequence). V dropped 8 bases and J dropped 3; count of bases not matched to a gene: 11. This CDR3 is 16 amino acids long. The CDR3 here is CASSRTGLAGEETQYF. The DNA of the CDR3 is TGTGCCAGTAGTAGGACGGGACTAGCGGGGGAAGAGACCCAGTACTTC.

This clonotype appeared a few times. This sequence joins TRBV3-1 and TRBJ1-2; 12 nucleotides align to TRBD1. The germline CDR1 and CDR2 sequences are LGHDT and YNNKEL (reference sequence). Unmatched junction bases numbered 7, after V lost 3 bases and J lost 5 bases. CDR3 length: 16 residues. The CDR3 loop is CASSHDGTGGGYGYTF. The CDR3 coding sequence is TGTGCCAGCAGCCATGACGGGACAGGGGGCGGTTATGGCTACACCTTC.

CDR3 bases: TGTGCCAGCAGCTTAGCGCTCGCGGGGGGCACAGATACGCAGTATTTT. It specifies CASSLALAGGTDTQYF. This chain links TRBV7-2 with TRBJ2-3, with TRBD2 matching over 7 bases. The J segment lost 1 base and the V segment lost 0 bases, leaving 4 bases of the junction unmatched. There are 16 residues in the CDR3. Germline CDR1 reads SGHTA; CDR2 reads FQGNSA.

The chain couples TRBV9 to TRBJ1-1; D not certain. The CDR3 sequence is 12 residues long. The germline V gene has CDR1 SGDLS and CDR2 YYNGEE. The V end lost 3 bases, the J end lost 6 bases, and 9 bases lay between the germline ends. The DNA of the CDR3 is TGTGCCAGCAGCGCCCCCGGGGCTGAAGCTTTCTTT. Translation: CASSAPGAEAFF.

This chain uses TRBV19 with TRBJ1-5, with 10 bases matching TRBD1. The CDR3 is 15 residues long. After removal of 5 bases from V and 2 bases from J, the junction contained 3 bases not matched to a gene. Germline values: CDR1 LNHDA, CDR2 SQIVND (reference sequence). This chain's CDR3 is CASSDRGPGNQPQHF. CDR3 nucleotides: TGTGCCAGTAGTGACAGGGGGCCTGGCAATCAGCCCCAGCATTTT.

The chain carries TRBV11-3 and TRBJ2-1; 7 positions agree with TRBD2. The germline V gene encodes CDR1 SGHNT and CDR2 YENEEA. V shed 5 bases and J 5 bases; nucleotides not matched to a gene: 12. There are 16 residues in the CDR3. Here the CDR3 DNA reads TGTGCCAGCAGCCTCCTCTGGGGACGGGAGGACAATGAGCAGTTCTTC. It translates to CASSLLWGREDNEQFF.

This clonotype was seen a handful of times. The rearrangement uses TRBV14 and TRBJ2-5; 7 bases match TRBD1. The J call is doubtful: the DNA matches TRBJ2-1 better. This CDR3 region has 11 residues. Germline assignment: CDR1 SGHDN and CDR2 FVKESK. As DNA, the CDR3 is TGTGCCAGCAGCCTAGGACAGGTCCAGTTCTTC. This gives the protein CASSLGQVQFF.

This clonotype appeared a few times. This rearrangement joins TRBV20-1 to TRBJ1-2, with D possibly TRBD1 on 6 matching bases. Deletions cut 3 bases from V and 2 bases from J, with 7 bases between. This CDR3 region has 12 residues. CDR1 and CDR2 (germline): DFQATT, SNEGSKA (reference sequence). CDR3 region: CSASGQNYGYTF. CDR3 bases: TGCAGTGCTAGCGGACAGAACTATGGCTACACCTTC.

A few counts support this clonotype. This CDR3 is CASSLGGQDTQYF. In DNA form, the CDR3 reads TGCGCCAGCAGCTTGGGAGGTCAAGATACGCAGTATTTT. The V call is TRBV5-1, the J call TRBJ2-3; D uncertain. The CDR3 has 13 amino acids. Germline V lookup: CDR1 SGHRS, CDR2 YFSETQ. Deletions cut 0 bases from V and 5 bases from J, with 7 bases between. Together with reference TRBV5-1 and TRBJ2-3, the CDR3 gives the full variable domain: KAGVTQTPRYLIKTRGQQVTLSCSPISGHRSVSWYQQTPGQGLQFLFEYFSETQRNKGNFPGRFSGRQFSNSRSEMNVSTLELGDSALYLCASSLGGQDTQYFGPGTRLTVL.

This clonotype was seen a few times. V usage is TRBV19 and J usage is TRBJ1-2, with D tentatively TRBD1 (6 bases). V lost 3 bases to trimming and J lost 5 bases, with 16 bases between them. This CDR3 is 15 amino acids long. The germline V gene encodes CDR1 LNHDA and CDR2 SQIVND (reference sequence). The CDR3, as DNA: TGTGCCAGTAGTATCGACAGGCCAACTATATATGGCTACACCTTC. Protein sequence: CASSIDRPTIYGYTF.

V gene TRBV10-2 combines with J gene TRBJ1-2, with D maybe TRBD1 (5 bases). The V and J ends lost 6 bases and 8 bases respectively, with 16 bases between them. The CDR3 runs to 13 residues. Germline CDR1 WSHSY, CDR2 SAAADI. CDR3 sequence reads: CASREAGGGGYTF. The CDR3 DNA sequence: TGCGCCAGCAGAGAGGCGGGGGGGGGAGGCTACACCTTC.

This clonotype is a singleton in its sample. This may arise from a read error, as a much more abundant clone is one base away. The DNA for the CDR3 is TGTGCCAGCAGTTACCCAAGCCGACCGGGAGCCATCTACAGTGAGCAGTTCTTC. It codes for CASSYPSRPGAIYSEQFF. The chain couples TRBV6-2 or TRBV6-3 to TRBJ2-1; possible D gene TRBD2, 6 bases. Germline-derived CDR1 and CDR2 are MNHEY and SVGEGT. This CDR3 is 18 amino acids long.

The chain has TRBV7-3 and TRBJ2-3; TRBD2 matches at 13 bases. The V gene end was trimmed by 5 bases and the J gene end by 4 bases; junction bases not matched to a gene: 9. The CDR3 length is 17 residues. The germline gives CDR1 SGHTA, CDR2 FQGTGA. CDR3 DNA: TGTGCCAGCAGCGAAACTAGCGGGAGGGCCTCGCCAGATACGCAGTATTTT. As protein: CASSETSGRASPDTQYF. The whole variable domain, remainder taken from reference TRBV7-3 and TRBJ2-3, is GAGVSQTPSNKVTEKGKYVELRCDPISGHTALYWYRQSLGQGPEFLIYFQGTGAADDSGLPNDRFFAVRPEGSVSTLKIQRTERGDSAVYLCASSETSGRASPDTQYFGPGTRLTVL.

The J gene is TRBJ2-7, the V gene TRBV12-3 or TRBV12-4; possibly TRBD1 or TRBD2 for D (5 bases each). This CDR3 has 13 residues. Deletions cut 6 bases from V and 4 bases from J, with 13 bases between. The CDR3 loop reads CASRSGPAYEQYF. The CDR3 region has the DNA TGTGCCAGCAGGTCGGGACCCGCGTACGAGCAGTACTTC.

This clonotype was detected only a few times. The chain has TRBV3-1 and TRBJ2-3, with 13 bases lining up with TRBD2. The germline V gene encodes CDR1 LGHDT and CDR2 YNNKEL (reference sequence). This CDR3 contains 17 residues. Trimming took 4 bases from V and 3 from J; bases not matched to a gene: 7. In nucleotides, the CDR3 is TGTGCCAGCAGCCCCATCGTGGGACTAGCGGGAACAGATACGCAGTATTTT. Its protein product is CASSPIVGLAGTDTQYF.

This clonotype has a count of ten or more. The rearrangement joins TRBV20-1 to TRBJ2-2; D is unclear. The CDR3 runs 13 residues. Germline-derived CDR1 and CDR2 are DFQATT and SNEGSKA (reference sequence). V lost 3 bases and J 6 bases, leaving 11 bases between the germline ends. CDR3 protein: CSASRAGAGELFF. The CDR3 bases are TGCAGTGCTAGTCGTGCTGGCGCCGGGGAGCTGTTTTTT.

This clonotype was counted a few times. In DNA form, the CDR3 reads TGTGCCAGCAGCATCGACAGGGACCAAGAGACCCAGTACTTC. Amino acids: CASSIDRDQETQYF. V is TRBV7-9 and J is TRBJ2-5; 7 nucleotides match TRBD1. The CDR3 is 14 residues long. V gave up 5 bases and J gave up 0 bases; unmatched junction bases: 3. Germline CDR1 and CDR2: SEHNR and FQNEAQ (reference sequence). Full variable domain (missing parts from reference TRBV7-9 and TRBJ2-5): DTGVSQNPRHKITKRGQNVTFRCDPISEHNRLYWYRQTLGQGPEFLTYFQNEAQLEKSRLLSDRFSAERPKGSFSTLEIQRTEQGDSAMYLCASSIDRDQETQYFGPGTRLLVL.

The chain is built from TRBV20-1 and TRBJ2-3, with TRBD2 matching 7 bases. Trimming at V came to 5 bases and at J to 0 bases, leaving 5 bases not matched to a gene. The V gene's germline CDR1 is DFQATT and CDR2 SNEGSKA (reference sequence). The CDR3 contains 14 residues. This chain's CDR3 is CSAPMRGSTDTQYF. In DNA, the CDR3 is TGCAGTGCTCCCATGCGGGGGAGCACAGATACGCAGTATTTT.